Following are 9 T cell receptor beta chains from one sample sequenced in a study of early T cells in non-severe SARS-CoV-2 infection. TCRdb used MiXCR to reprocess the 5' RACE reads, holding one entry per CDR3 protein. The sample records 90,000 to 120,000 distinct CDR3 sequences, over 8.5% being singletons. Sequencing was performed on whole blood. The receptors come from an adult who was a healthcare worker with PCR-confirmed SARS-CoV-2 infection or an uninfected control (not recorded which).

This clonotype has a count of ten or more. The chain carries TRBV10-3 and TRBJ2-7; D uncertain. The CDR3 covers 12 residues. Germline V CDR1 and CDR2: ENHRY, SYGVKD. The V and J ends lost 2 bases and 3 bases respectively, with 5 bases between them. Written as DNA, the CDR3 is TGTGCCATCAGTGAGAAGGGCTACGAGCAGTACTTC. This codes for CAISEKGYEQYF.

The sample holds many counts of this clonotype. V and J are TRBV6-2 or TRBV6-3 and TRBJ2-1, with TRBD1 as a possible D gene (5 bases). The CDR3 covers 18 residues. CDR1 MNHEY and CDR2 SVGEGT come from the germline V gene. V lost 6 bases to trimming and J lost 5 bases, with 26 bases between them. The chain's CDR3 is CASSQLRLGAGSNNEQFF. For the CDR3, the DNA is TGTGCCAGCAGCCAACTAAGGCTTGGGGCAGGGTCCAACAATGAGCAGTTCTTC.

This clonotype has only a few counts. The rearrangement joins TRBV7-9 to TRBJ2-5, with 9 bases fitting TRBD1. The CDR3 loop spans 16 amino acids. V dropped 4 bases and J dropped 0; count of bases not matched to a gene: 6. Germline CDR1 reads SEHNR; CDR2 reads FQNEAQ (reference sequence). The CDR3 here is CASSSQDRGYQETQYF. CDR3 sequence (DNA): TGTGCCAGCAGCTCCCAAGACAGGGGGTACCAAGAGACCCAGTACTTC.

V usage is TRBV28 and J usage is TRBJ2-1; 8 nucleotides agree with TRBD2. J was trimmed by 5 bases and V by 7 bases; bases with no gene match: 7. This CDR3 is built from 14 residues. Germline CDR1 reads MDHEN; CDR2 reads SYDVKM. The CDR3 bases are TGTGCCAGCATCCAGCGGGAGAGGGACAATGAGCAGTTCTTC. This encodes CASIQRERDNEQFF.

This clonotype has ten or more counts. The chain links TRBV9 to TRBJ2-1; 9 positions agree with TRBD2. In germline, CDR1 is SGDLS, CDR2 YYNGEE. V lost 3 bases to trimming and J lost 5 bases; unmatched junction nucleotides: 9. This CDR3 is built from 16 residues. The CDR3: CASSAIGTSRHNEQFF. The CDR3 region has the DNA TGTGCCAGCAGCGCCATTGGGACTAGCCGCCACAATGAGCAGTTCTTC.

A few counts support this clonotype. The chain carries TRBV9 and TRBJ1-3; 12 bases map to TRBD1. This CDR3 is built from 17 residues. The germline V gene encodes CDR1 SGDLS and CDR2 YYNGEE. J lost 0 bases, V lost 3 bases, and 4 bases had no gene match. CDR3 sequence (DNA): TGTGCCAGCAGCGGGGGACAGGGGGCACACTCTGGAAACACCATATATTTT. Translation gives CASSGGQGAHSGNTIYF.

This clonotype was counted at least ten times. The CDR3 region is CASSSPGIDYEQYF. CDR3 coding DNA: TGTGCCAGCAGCTCCCCGGGGATTGACTACGAGCAGTACTTC. The genes are TRBV11-2 and TRBJ2-7, with D tentatively TRBD2 (5 bases). CDR3 length equals 14 residues. Germline V gene lookup returns CDR1 SGHAT and CDR2 FQNNGV. V was shortened by 4 bases and J by 3 bases, with 13 bases between the two germline ends.

This clonotype was seen many times. The chain carries TRBV7-9 and TRBJ2-7; 11 bases line up with TRBD2. This CDR3 has 16 amino acids. The germline CDR1 and CDR2 sequences are SEHNR and FQNEAQ (reference sequence). V lost 4 bases to trimming and J lost 5 bases; unmatched junction nucleotides: 10. The CDR3 spells CASSSLLAGEVHEQYF. The CDR3 DNA follows: TGTGCCAGCAGCTCCCTACTAGCGGGAGAGGTCCACGAGCAGTACTTC. Together with reference TRBV7-9 and TRBJ2-7, the CDR3 gives the full variable domain: DTGVSQNPRHKITKRGQNVTFRCDPISEHNRLYWYRQTLGQGPEFLTYFQNEAQLEKSRLLSDRFSAERPKGSFSTLEIQRTEQGDSAMYLCASSSLLAGEVHEQYFGPGTRLTVT.

The table lists this clonotype with many counts. The V gene is TRBV27, the J gene TRBJ2-7, with unresolved D. V lost 3 bases, J lost 4 bases, and 10 bases lay in between. This CDR3 region has 13 residues. Germline CDR1 is MNHEY and CDR2 is SMNVEV (reference sequence). This CDR3 is CASSFGLVYEQYF. In DNA, the CDR3 is TGTGCCAGCAGTTTTGGGTTAGTGTACGAGCAGTACTTC.